The sequence of this TCR beta chain was determined in a study of cytomegalovirus exposure and HLA in healthy donors. Both 60 Vbeta primers and 13 Jbeta primers went into the PCR. Profiled with immunoSEQ multiplex PCR; TCRdb holds only in-frame clones, not every one. The sample contains about 150,000 clones, roughly 72% of which appear only once. CDR3 length: 14 amino acids. The germline CDR1 and CDR2 sequences are SGHKS and YYEKEE (reference sequence). In nominal health when sampled, donors likely had unrecorded immune exposures nonetheless. Broader study findings: Highly shared variants forming one cluster were likely a sequencing artifact. When analyzed later, a missense DCLRE1C variant was found to be linked to TCR beta V- and J-gene trimming. A few of the chains that were CMV-associated were confirmed in vitro to be specific for CMV antigens.

On this clone itself: Its antigen remains unidentified. At one end, the junction sequence differs from germline, possibly due to a read error.

This receptor was identified in a man between 35 and 55 years old in good health and CMV-seronegative. The V call is TRBV5-5, the J call TRBJ2-7; 11 bases fit TRBD2. The sample comprised PBMCs. The CDR3 coding sequence is TGTGCCAGCACCTTGACTAGCGGGATCCACGAGCAGTACTTC. Translated, it gives CASTLTSGIHEQYF. The full variable domain, completed using reference TRBV5-5 and TRBJ2-7, is DAGVTQSPTHLIKTRGQQVTLRCSPISGHKSVSWYQQVLGQGPQFIFQYYEKEERGRGNFPDRFSARQFPNYSSELNVNALLLGDSALYLCASTLTSGIHEQYFGPGTRLTVT.